This T cell receptor beta chain originates from a study of cytomegalovirus exposure and HLA in healthy donors. Overall study context: The same platform used for the 600 to 750 first-cohort repertoires was also used for the approximately 120 validation repertoires, as a later analysis reported. Study-wide results and limits: Reported performance of the classifier showed diagnosis of cytomegalovirus status with high specificity and sensitivity. Usually a TCR sequence was rare, but some public TCRs were found in many donors. 164 TCR beta chains were listed as cytomegalovirus-associated.

Sequenced by immunoSEQ multiplex PCR; TCRdb stores in-frame clones only, minus some. The data show some 140,000 clones, roughly four fifths seen once. The V end lost 0 bases, the J end lost 6 bases, and 12 bases lay between the germline ends. The CDR3 consists of 16 residues. Germline lookup yields CDR1 LGHNA and CDR2 YSLEER. On this clone: The antigen is unknown.

The sequenced sample consisted of PBMCs. The chain couples TRBV4-3 to TRBJ1-6; D not certain. The TCR originated in a woman in her thirties in good health and CMV-seronegative. The CDR3 bases are TGCGCCAGCAGCCAAGACGGGGTACTGGTTAATTCACCCCTCCACTTT. Its protein is CASSQDGVLVNSPLHF.